A single sample gave rise to the 30 T cell receptor beta chains below, sequenced in a study of cytomegalovirus exposure and HLA in healthy donors. Here immunoSEQ multiplex PCR was the method, and the copy in TCRdb shows in-frame clones only, minus some. The table lists approximately 160,000 clones, less than 95% of them singletons. The sample comprised PBMCs. The receptors originated from a woman aged 18-35 years in good health and CMV-seropositive.

The chain uses TRBV27 and TRBJ2-1; 10 nucleotides line up with TRBD2. V was pared by 6 bases and J by 0 bases, with 5 bases of the junction left unmatched. Germline CDR1 is MNHEY and CDR2 is SMNVEV (reference sequence). The CDR3 has 16 amino acids. The CDR3 DNA reads TGTGCCAGCAGCGGACTAGCGGAGAGCTCCTACAATGAGCAGTTCTTC. It encodes CASSGLAESSYNEQFF.

The DNA of the CDR3 is TGTGCCAGCAGCTTGCGGGCGGGCATCTCTGGAAACACCATATATTTT. Amino acid sequence: CASSLRAGISGNTIYF. The V gene is TRBV5-6, the J gene TRBJ1-3; D call uncertain. Germline CDR1 and CDR2: SGHDT and YYEEEE. The CDR3 consists of 16 residues. V gave up 1 base and J gave up 0 bases, with 11 bases separating them.

V and J are TRBV4-1 and TRBJ2-2; TRBD1 is a possible D gene (6 bases). Trimming took off 0 bases at V and 4 bases at J, with 9 bases between the two ends. Germline lookup yields CDR1 MGHRA and CDR2 YSYEKL. The CDR3 runs to 15 residues. In nucleotides, the CDR3 is TGCGCCAGCAGCCAAGACAGGGGTACCACCGGGGAGCTGTTTTTT. It codes for CASSQDRGTTGELFF.

CDR3 loop: CASSPRTSGRLNRSSYNEQFF. CDR3 sequence (DNA): TGCGCCAGCAGCCCCCGTACTAGCGGGAGGCTAAATAGGAGCTCCTACAATGAGCAGTTCTTC. The chain carries TRBV5-1 and TRBJ2-1, with 12 nucleotides matching TRBD2. Germline loops: CDR1 SGHRS, CDR2 YFSETQ. V gave up 4 bases and J gave up 0 bases; unmatched junction bases: 17. This CDR3 is built from 21 residues.

The sample holds one count of this clone. The rearrangement links TRBV29-1 to TRBJ2-5, with TRBD2 as a possible D gene (6 bases). V was trimmed by 1 base and J by 5 bases, leaving 17 bases between them. The CDR3 consists of 15 residues. CDR1 SQVTM and CDR2 ANQGSEA come from the germline V gene. The CDR3 region is CSVEGLGGTFETQYF. CDR3 in DNA: TGCAGCGTTGAAGGTTTAGGAGGGACTTTTGAGACCCAGTACTTC.

The V gene is TRBV18, the J gene TRBJ2-3; a possible D gene is TRBD2 (6 bases). The CDR3 runs 15 residues. Per the germline V gene, CDR1 is KGHSH and CDR2 is LQKENI. V was pared by 0 bases and J by 6 bases, with 13 bases between. CDR3 loop: CASSPPTAGTDTQYF. CDR3 nucleotides: TGTGCCAGCTCACCACCGACGGCGGGGACCGATACGCAGTATTTT.

The genes are TRBV10-3 and TRBJ1-5; 8 bases fit TRBD1. The CDR3 runs to 15 residues. Germline trimming cut 0 bases from V and 2 bases from J; bases unmatched to any gene: 0. Germline V gene sequence: CDR1 ENHRY, CDR2 SYGVKD. The CDR3 reads CAISESTGGNQPQHF. CDR3 nucleotide sequence: TGTGCCATCAGTGAGTCGACAGGGGGCAATCAGCCCCAGCATTTT.

The chain combines TRBV18 with TRBJ2-7; 12 bases line up with TRBD1. The CDR3 totals 15 residues. The V segment lost 0 bases and the J segment 4 bases; nucleotides outside the gene matches: 1. Germline CDR1 and CDR2: KGHSH and LQKENI. The CDR3 loop reads CASSPPGQGAYEQYF. The CDR3 DNA sequence: TGTGCCAGCTCACCACCGGGACAGGGGGCATACGAGCAGTACTTC.

The V call is TRBV15, the J call TRBJ2-2; D may be TRBD2 (6 bases). This CDR3 has 18 residues. V was shortened by 2 bases and J by 0 bases, with 16 bases between the two germline ends. Germline assignment: CDR1 LNHNV and CDR2 YYDKDF (reference sequence). The DNA of the CDR3 is TGTGCCACCAGCAGATTTCTCGGGACTTCGTCGAACACCGGGGAGCTGTTTTTT. It specifies CATSRFLGTSSNTGELFF.

V usage is TRBV6-6 and J usage is TRBJ1-3; 9 bases map to TRBD1. V shed 6 bases, J shed 2 bases, and the junction held 8 bases outside the gene matches. Germline lookup yields CDR1 MNHNY and CDR2 SVGAGI (reference sequence). The CDR3 is made up of 16 amino acids. CDR3 region: CASRHDRGGAGNTIYF. In DNA, the CDR3 is TGTGCCAGCAGGCACGACAGGGGGGGAGCTGGAAACACCATATATTTT.

This clone was counted between two and nine times. The CDR3 region is CASGDSYEQYF. In DNA form, the CDR3 reads TGTGCCAGCGGGGACAGCTACGAGCAGTACTTC. J is TRBJ2-7 and V is TRBV6-1; 7 bases are a match to TRBD1. CDR1 MNHNS and CDR2 SASEGT come from the germline V gene. This CDR3 comprises 11 residues. With V trimmed by 8 bases and J by 3 bases, 1 base remained unmatched.

This chain joins TRBV5-1 and TRBJ1-1; a possible D gene is TRBD1 (5 bases). V lost 0 bases to trimming and J lost 4 bases, with 10 bases between them. CDR3 length: 14 amino acids. CDR1 is SGHRS and CDR2 is YFSETQ in the germline V gene. The CDR3 nucleotides are TGCGCCAGCAGCTTGGGCCAGGGATCCACTGAAGCTTTCTTT. It yields the protein CASSLGQGSTEAFF.

The rearrangement joins TRBV30 to TRBJ1-2; D gene unclear. Germline V gene lookup returns CDR1 GTSNPN and CDR2 SVGIG (reference sequence). This CDR3 region has 12 residues. Trimming took off 8 bases at V and 8 bases at J, with 18 bases between the two ends. CDR3 amino acids: CALLGFRGGYTF. CDR3 nucleotides: TGTGCCCTTCTCGGATTCAGAGGGGGCTACACCTTC. Drawing the rest from reference TRBV30 and TRBJ1-2, the complete variable domain is SQTIHQWPATLVQPVGSPLSLECTVEGTSNPNLYWYRQAAGRGLQLLFYSVGIGQISSEVPQNLSASRPQDRQFILSSKKLLLSDSGFYLCALLGFRGGYTFGSGTRLTVV.

The V gene is TRBV18, the J gene TRBJ2-7; possibly TRBD1 for D (5 bases). Germline values: CDR1 KGHSH, CDR2 LQKENI. V was shortened by 3 bases and J by 3 bases, with 9 bases between the two germline ends. The CDR3 consists of 13 residues. The DNA for the CDR3 is TGTGCCAGCTCACCGACCCAGGGCTACGAGCAGTACTTC. Encoded protein: CASSPTQGYEQYF. The whole variable domain, remainder taken from reference TRBV18 and TRBJ2-7, is NAGVMQNPRHLVRRRGQEARLRCSPMKGHSHVYWYRQLPEEGLKFMVYLQKENIIDESGMPKERFSAEFPKEGPSILRIQQVVRGDSAAYFCASSPTQGYEQYFGPGTRLTVT.

The V gene is TRBV28, the J gene TRBJ2-7; perhaps TRBD1 as D (6 bases). V was pared by 2 bases and J by 1 base, with 15 bases between. The germline V gene has CDR1 MDHEN and CDR2 SYDVKM. This CDR3 has 16 residues. CDR3 loop: CASSLGDTDDSYEQYF. CDR3 nucleotide sequence: TGTGCCAGCAGTTTAGGGGACACGGACGATTCCTACGAGCAGTACTTC.

This sequence joins TRBV7-2 and TRBJ2-5, with 14 bases fitting TRBD2. J lost 1 base, V lost 1 base, and 2 bases had no gene match. The CDR3 has 17 amino acids. CDR1 is SGHTA and CDR2 is FQGNSA in the germline V gene. The CDR3 region has the DNA TGTGCCAGCAGCTTAGTCGGGACTAGCGGGGGCCAAGAGACCCAGTACTTC. This gives the protein CASSLVGTSGGQETQYF.

The chain recombines TRBV6-1 with TRBJ1-1; D unresolved. The CDR3 is 13 amino acids. Trimming removed 1 base from V and 11 bases from J, with 14 bases in between. CDR1 MNHNS and CDR2 SASEGT come from the germline V gene. The DNA of the CDR3 is TGTGCCAGCAGTGAAGGGGGAGTGGTGAAGGCTTTCTTT. As protein: CASSEGGVVKAFF.

This chain uses TRBV10-3 with TRBJ2-3; a weak D match, TRBD1 (5 bases). The length of the CDR3 is 14 residues. Germline CDR1 ENHRY, CDR2 SYGVKD. Deletions cut 0 bases from V and 4 bases from J, with 8 bases between. DNA for the CDR3: TGTGCCATCAGTGAGTCACAGGACCCAGATACGCAGTATTTT. This codes for CAISESQDPDTQYF.

About this clone itself: The junction departs from the called germline gene at one end, perhaps through a read error. The V and J genes are TRBV19 and TRBJ2-5; 11 nucleotides align to TRBD2. The CDR3 sequence is 16 residues long. The germline V gene has CDR1 LNHDA and CDR2 SQIVND (reference sequence). CDR3 residues: CASSTTIAGGPGGSDF. CDR3 coding DNA: TGTGCCAGTAGTACTACCATAGCGGGAGGGCCAGGGGGGTCGGACTTC.

This clone was counted a single time. This rearrangement joins TRBV7-2 to TRBJ2-3, with 8 bases matching TRBD2. The CDR3 length is 15 residues. Germline V gene data show CDR1 as SGHTA and CDR2 as FQGNSA. Losses at the gene ends were 4 bases for V and 3 bases for J; bases not matched to a gene: 6. The CDR3 loop reads CASSSSLAVTDTQYF. The CDR3 DNA reads as TGTGCCAGCAGCTCCTCACTAGCGGTTACAGATACGCAGTATTTT.

V is TRBV2 and J is TRBJ2-1; TRBD2 aligns across 12 bases. V shed 4 bases, J shed 7 bases, and the junction held 5 bases outside the gene matches. This CDR3 region has 15 residues. CDR1 and CDR2 (germline): SNHLY, FYNNEI. The CDR3 protein is CASSARLAGANEQFF. In nucleotides, the CDR3 is TGTGCCAGCAGTGCGAGACTAGCGGGGGCGAATGAGCAGTTCTTC.

The rearrangement joins TRBV7-9 to TRBJ2-7, with TRBD2 as a possible D gene (5 bases). The V gene lost 4 bases and the J gene lost 3 bases, with 19 bases spanning the gap. Germline V gene sequence: CDR1 SEHNR, CDR2 FQNEAQ (reference sequence). This CDR3 is built from 16 residues. CDR3 DNA: TGTGCCAGCAGCTCCCCCCTCGATACGGGGAGCTACGAGCAGTACTTC. It translates to CASSSPLDTGSYEQYF.

This chain joins TRBV7-2 and TRBJ2-7, with TRBD1 as a possible D gene (5 bases). The CDR3 totals 14 residues. Trimming shortened V by 3 bases and J by 6 bases, and 15 bases separated the two germline ends. Germline assignment: CDR1 SGHTA and CDR2 FQGNSA. This CDR3 reads CASSFSRTGAEQYF. For the CDR3, the DNA is TGTGCCAGCAGCTTCAGCCGCACTGGGGCCGAGCAGTACTTC.

The gene calls are TRBV7-2 and TRBJ2-7, with 11 positions matching TRBD2. From germline, CDR1 is SGHTA and CDR2 FQGNSA. The CDR3 loop spans 15 amino acids. The junction had 6 bases not matched to a gene; V was cut back by 3 bases and J by 5 bases. The CDR3: CASSFSGRAHHEQYF. CDR3 DNA sequence: TGTGCCAGCAGCTTTAGCGGGAGGGCCCATCACGAGCAGTACTTC.

The chain is built from TRBV29-1 and TRBJ2-2; 10 nucleotides align to TRBD2. Germline-derived CDR1 and CDR2 are SQVTM and ANQGSEA. This CDR3 is 15 amino acids long. J lost 1 base, V lost 6 bases, and 5 bases had no gene match. CDR3 nucleotide sequence: TGCAGCGTCCTAGCGGGGGATCGGAACACCGGGGAGCTGTTTTTT. It codes for CSVLAGDRNTGELFF.

A single count supports this clone. The rearrangement joins TRBV19 to TRBJ1-3, with TRBD1 as a possible D gene (6 bases). Germline-derived CDR1 and CDR2 are LNHDA and SQIVND (reference sequence). Trimming removed 6 bases from V and 5 bases from J, with 14 bases in between. The CDR3 consists of 14 residues. The CDR3 nucleotides are TGTGCCAGTAGAGCGGGGGGGCAAAGAAACACCATATATTTT. Translated: CASRAGGQRNTIYF.

J is TRBJ1-4 and V is TRBV28; D is unresolved. Trimming removed 2 bases from V and 12 bases from J, with 10 bases in between. This CDR3 has 12 amino acids. The V gene's germline CDR1 is MDHEN and CDR2 SYDVKM. This CDR3 reads CASSLSNRELFF. For the CDR3, the DNA is TGTGCCAGCAGTTTAAGCAACCGTGAACTGTTTTTT.

This chain links TRBV7-2 with TRBJ1-1; D is uncertain. Trimming removed 2 bases at V and 7 bases at J, with 5 bases between. The V gene's germline CDR1 is SGHTA and CDR2 FQGNSA. The CDR3 contains 11 residues. The DNA of the CDR3 is TGTGCCAGCAGCTTATCAGGTGAAGCTTTCTTT. It codes for CASSLSGEAFF.

This clone showed up just once. This CDR3 reads CAWSVRGHQPQHF. The CDR3 coding sequence is TGTGCCTGGAGTGTACGGGGTCATCAGCCCCAGCATTTT. The V and J genes are TRBV30 and TRBJ1-5, with no clear D. The CDR3 has 13 residues. Trimming cost V 0 bases and J 5 bases, with 8 bases left between them. Looked up from germline, CDR1 is GTSNPN and CDR2 is SVGIG (reference sequence).

This rearrangement joins TRBV5-1 to TRBJ2-7; unclear D gene. The CDR3 sequence is 12 residues long. Germline CDR1 reads SGHRS; CDR2 reads YFSETQ. The V gene lost 4 bases and the J gene lost 3 bases, with 8 bases spanning the gap. In DNA, the CDR3 is TGCGCCAGCAGCCTCAACAACTACGAGCAGTACTTC. Translated: CASSLNNYEQYF. Full variable domain (rest looked up from reference TRBV5-1 and TRBJ2-7): KAGVTQTPRYLIKTRGQQVTLSCSPISGHRSVSWYQQTPGQGLQFLFEYFSETQRNKGNFPGRFSGRQFSNSRSEMNVSTLELGDSALYLCASSLNNYEQYFGPGTRLTVT.